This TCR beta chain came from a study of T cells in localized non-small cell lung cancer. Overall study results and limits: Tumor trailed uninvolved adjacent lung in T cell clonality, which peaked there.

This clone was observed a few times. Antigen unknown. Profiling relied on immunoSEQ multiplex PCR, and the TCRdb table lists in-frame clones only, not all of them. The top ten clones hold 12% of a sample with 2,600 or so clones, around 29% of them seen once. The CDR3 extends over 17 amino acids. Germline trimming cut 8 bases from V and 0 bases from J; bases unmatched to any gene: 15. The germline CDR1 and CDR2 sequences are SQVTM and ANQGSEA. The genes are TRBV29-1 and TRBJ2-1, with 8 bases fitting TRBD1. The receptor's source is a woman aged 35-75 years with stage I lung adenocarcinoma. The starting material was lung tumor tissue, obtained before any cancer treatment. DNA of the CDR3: TGCAGCTTTCCGGGACAGGTTACCTCTACCTCCTACAATGAGCAGTTCTTC. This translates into CSFPGQVTSTSYNEQFF.